The T cell receptor (beta chain) described here comes from a study of cytomegalovirus exposure and HLA in healthy donors. Findings of the study overall: In an earlier analysis, in some 500 donors, most V segments appeared productive either ~87% or ~30% of the time. In vitro assays verified that a few CMV-associated chains recognized CMV antigens specifically. Most CMV-associated TCR beta chains were later found to appear HLA-restricted.

The CDR3 is 11 amino acids. The germline gives CDR1 SGHRS, CDR2 YFSETQ. The V gene lost 7 bases and the J gene lost 6 bases, with 7 bases spanning the gap. Nominally healthy donors were sampled, though unrecorded immune exposures were likely. It was with 60 Vbeta and 13 Jbeta primers that the PCR ran. The data were produced by immunoSEQ multiplex PCR, yet TCRdb's version contains in-frame clones alone and is incomplete. The sample contains some 210,000 clones, 60% to 80% of which appear only once. Notes on this clone: Its antigen is unknown.

The sequence was obtained from a male donor in good health and CMV-seronegative. Sequencing was carried out using PBMCs. J is TRBJ2-2 and V is TRBV5-1; D is uncertain. The CDR3 DNA is TGCGCCAGCCCCTTTCCCGGGGAGCTGTTTTTT. Its translation is CASPFPGELFF.